The 19 T cell receptor beta chains given below trace back to one sample, sequenced in a study of T-cell memory formation after mild COVID-19. TCRdb reanalysed the 5' RACE reads using MiXCR and keeps one entry per CDR3 protein. The data contain about 410,000 distinct CDR3 sequences, 15% to 20% of them singletons. The sample consisted of PBMCs or a T cell subset sorted from them (not recorded which). These receptor sequences come from a man younger than 35 who had mild COVID-19 (a few samples of this study predate the infection). Cell type and time point are not known.

This clonotype showed up just a few times. V and J are TRBV6-5 and TRBJ1-5, with D maybe TRBD1 (6 bases). The V and J ends lost 6 bases and 3 bases respectively, with 15 bases between them. This CDR3 has 15 amino acids. Germline-derived CDR1 and CDR2 are MNHEY and SVGAGI. The CDR3 DNA reads TGTGCCAGCAGCAGGACGGGACACCTCAATCAGCCCCAGCATTTT. Its protein is CASSRTGHLNQPQHF.

The chain has TRBV20-1 and TRBJ2-7; 9 bases are shared with TRBD1. J was trimmed by 1 base and V by 3 bases; bases with no gene match: 7. CDR1 and CDR2 (germline): DFQATT, SNEGSKA (reference sequence). The CDR3 covers 15 residues. CDR3 sequence (DNA): TGCAGTGCTAGTCCGGGACAGGGAGTTTCCTACGAGCAGTACTTC. This translates into CSASPGQGVSYEQYF.

In this sample, this clonotype turned up many times. The V call is TRBV5-1, the J call TRBJ2-5, with TRBD2 matching 14 bases. Germline lookup yields CDR1 SGHRS and CDR2 YFSETQ. The CDR3 contains 15 residues. With 4 bases clipped from V and 3 bases from J, the junction kept 2 bases outside the gene matches. The CDR3 region is CASSPGLAGEETQYF. The CDR3 region has the DNA TGCGCCAGCAGCCCGGGACTAGCGGGGGAAGAGACCCAGTACTTC.

In the case of this clonotype: Germline is not matched at one junction end, which may reflect a read error. The genes are TRBV6-6 and TRBJ1-6; unclear D gene. The CDR3 totals 16 residues. Germline assignment: CDR1 MNHNY and CDR2 SVGAGI (reference sequence). In DNA, the CDR3 is TGTGCCAGCAGACAAGACGGGAGCTCCTATAATTCACCCATCCACTTT. It yields the protein CASRQDGSSYNSPIHF.

This clonotype was counted at least ten times. J is TRBJ2-3 and V is TRBV7-9; 7 bases map to TRBD2. The germline V gene encodes CDR1 SEHNR and CDR2 FQNEAQ (reference sequence). Germline trimming cut 5 bases from V and 2 bases from J; bases unmatched to any gene: 13. The length of the CDR3 is 17 residues. CDR3 sequence reads: CASSRAAGLPFTDTQYF. The CDR3 nucleotides are TGTGCCAGCAGCCGTGCGGCGGGACTACCCTTCACAGATACGCAGTATTTT.

The sample holds a few counts of this clonotype. The rearrangement joins TRBV6-5 to TRBJ1-2, with 7 bases matching TRBD1. CDR3 length equals 16 residues. The V gene end was trimmed by 2 bases and the J gene end by 3 bases; junction bases not matched to a gene: 9. The germline gives CDR1 MNHEY, CDR2 SVGAGI. CDR3 DNA: TGTGCCAGCAGTTACACCCCGTGGACAGGCGACTATGGCTACACCTTC. As protein: CASSYTPWTGDYGYTF.

The gene calls are TRBV23-1 and TRBJ2-1; maybe TRBD1 (5 bases). TRBV23-1 is filed as an ORF, its function uncertain. V was shortened by 0 bases and J by 5 bases, with 17 bases between the two germline ends. CDR3 length equals 17 residues. The CDR3 reads CASSQSGARVLNNEQFF. DNA for the CDR3: TGCGCCAGCAGTCAATCGGGCGCCAGGGTCCTCAACAATGAGCAGTTCTTC.

This clonotype has more than one count but fewer than ten. The rearrangement uses TRBV20-1 and TRBJ2-2; D might be TRBD2 (7 bases). V was shortened by 6 bases and J by 0 bases, with 8 bases between the two germline ends. The CDR3 covers 13 residues. Per the germline V gene, CDR1 is DFQATT and CDR2 is SNEGSKA (reference sequence). The CDR3 coding sequence is TGCAGTGCGGGGGGGCCGAACACCGGGGAGCTGTTTTTT. This translates into CSAGGPNTGELFF.

This clonotype is a singleton in its sample. This chain links TRBV2 with TRBJ2-3; D is undetermined. The CDR3 totals 12 residues. The V gene lost 6 bases and the J gene lost 5 bases, with 9 bases spanning the gap. CDR1 and CDR2 from the germline V gene are SNHLY and FYNNEI. CDR3 loop: CASSWIEDTQYF. The CDR3 bases are TGTGCCAGCAGCTGGATAGAAGATACGCAGTATTTT.

This chain connects TRBV20-1 to TRBJ2-2; 10 nucleotides line up with TRBD2. V dropped 5 bases and J dropped 4; count of bases not matched to a gene: 7. Looked up from germline, CDR1 is DFQATT and CDR2 is SNEGSKA (reference sequence). The CDR3 sequence is 15 residues long. For the CDR3, the DNA is TGCAGTGCTGTTAGCGGGGGGCAGGCCACCGGGGAGCTGTTTTTT. Translated: CSAVSGGQATGELFF.

The J gene is TRBJ2-1, the V gene TRBV11-2, with TRBD2 matching 8 bases. CDR3 length equals 17 residues. Unmatched junction bases numbered 10, after V lost 1 base and J lost 5 bases. The germline V gene has CDR1 SGHAT and CDR2 FQNNGV. The CDR3 here is CASSLVGGGWRNNEQFF. In DNA, the CDR3 is TGTGCCAGCAGCTTAGTCGGCGGGGGGTGGAGAAACAATGAGCAGTTCTTC.

This clonotype has a handful of counts. This rearrangement joins TRBV9 to TRBJ2-5; TRBD1 might be the D (6 bases). The CDR3 is 12 residues long. Trimming removed 4 bases at V and 7 bases at J, with 11 bases between. Germline lookup yields CDR1 SGDLS and CDR2 YYNGEE. CDR3 amino acids: CASSKGEGTQYF. The DNA of the CDR3 is TGTGCCAGCAGCAAGGGGGAAGGGACCCAGTACTTC.

V and J are TRBV5-1 and TRBJ1-3; D unclear. The CDR3 runs 14 residues. V was trimmed by 5 bases and J by 0 bases, leaving 9 bases between them. Germline assignment: CDR1 SGHRS and CDR2 YFSETQ. The CDR3 loop is CASSDGRSGNTIYF. The CDR3 DNA follows: TGCGCCAGCAGTGATGGGCGCTCTGGAAACACCATATATTTT.

This clonotype has a handful of counts. This sequence joins TRBV7-2 and TRBJ2-5; perhaps TRBD2 as D (5 bases). Trimming removed 4 bases from V and 1 base from J, with 13 bases in between. Germline V gene data show CDR1 as SGHTA and CDR2 as FQGNSA. The CDR3 extends over 15 amino acids. Written as DNA, the CDR3 is TGTGCCAGCAGCTGGCGGGCAGGCCTCCAAGAGACCCAGTACTTC. Translated, it gives CASSWRAGLQETQYF. Complete variable domain (other parts from reference TRBV7-2 and TRBJ2-5): GAGVSQSPSNKVTEKGKDVELRCDPISGHTALYWYRQSLGQGLEFLIYFQGNSAPDKSGLPSDRFSAERTGGSVSTLTIQRTQQEDSAVYLCASSWRAGLQETQYFGPGTRLLVL.

The genes are TRBV12-3 or TRBV12-4 and TRBJ2-7, with D tentatively TRBD2 (5 bases). Trimming took 4 bases from V and 6 from J, leaving 13 bases between them. The CDR3 is 13 amino acids. The DNA of the CDR3 is TGTGCCAGCAGTTCCACTAGTACTCGCGAGCAGTACGTC. This encodes CASSSTSTREQYV.

In this sample, this clonotype turned up a few times. The chain uses TRBV6-5 and TRBJ2-4; D unresolved. Trimming took off 4 bases at V and 0 bases at J, with 4 bases between the two ends. CDR1 is MNHEY and CDR2 is SVGAGI in the germline V gene. The CDR3 runs to 13 residues. The CDR3 DNA follows: TGTGCCAGCAGTTCCATAGCCAAAAACATTCAGTACTTC. Its translation: CASSSIAKNIQYF.

This clonotype was counted between two and nine times. The chain uses TRBV7-3 and TRBJ2-1; TRBD2 might be the D (6 bases). Trimming cost V 5 bases and J 8 bases, with 19 bases left between them. The CDR3 length is 15 residues. Looked up from germline, CDR1 is SGHTA and CDR2 is FQGTGA. CDR3 coding DNA: TGTGCCAGCAGCCCTAGCCGGGACTCAATCGATGAGCAGTTCTTC. Protein: CASSPSRDSIDEQFF.

This clonotype occurred a few times. The chain combines TRBV27 with TRBJ2-1; either TRBD1 or TRBD2 may fit D (5 bases each). Germline V gives CDR1 MNHEY, CDR2 SMNVEV (reference sequence). Trimming removed 8 bases at V and 9 bases at J, with 17 bases between. The CDR3 totals 13 residues. DNA of the CDR3: TGTGCCAGCGGGGGACGGAGACCTGCTGAGCAGTTCTTC. Translating gives CASGGRRPAEQFF.

This clonotype was observed at least ten times. This chain's CDR3 is CASSLEAGAGANVLTF. The CDR3 coding sequence is TGCGCCAGCAGCTTGGAGGCGGGGGCTGGGGCCAACGTCCTGACTTTC. This rearrangement joins TRBV5-1 to TRBJ2-6; 7 bases map to TRBD2. The germline V gene encodes CDR1 SGHRS and CDR2 YFSETQ. The CDR3 extends over 16 amino acids. Trimming at V came to 0 bases and at J to 2 bases, leaving 2 bases not matched to a gene.